Listed below are T cell receptor beta chains from one sample, sequenced in a study of breast tumors, draining lymph nodes, adjacent tissues. TCRdb reanalysed the multiplex PCR reads using MiXCR and keeps one entry per CDR3 protein. This table holds 150,000 to 200,000 distinct CDR3 sequences, around 33% found once. Sequenced material: axillary lymph node tissue. These receptors originate from a female donor with breast cancer. Some clones in this sample may be carry-over from other donors' samples. The CDR3 runs from the conserved cysteine through the conserved F or W. Fields, in order: V gene, J gene, CDR3 protein.

v_call: TRBV5-1; j_call: TRBJ2-5; cdr3_aa: CASSLEPQETQYF
v_call: TRBV12-3/TRBV12-4; j_call: TRBJ2-1; cdr3_aa: CASSLGQDLFF
v_call: TRBV5-1; j_call: TRBJ2-3; cdr3_aa: CASSFSPTSTDAQYF
v_call: TRBV2; j_call: TRBJ1-3; cdr3_aa: CASRSLGLGGNTIYF
v_call: TRBV6-4; j_call: TRBJ1-6; cdr3_aa: CASSHRGQGKRSYNSPLHF
v_call: TRBV11-2; j_call: TRBJ2-7; cdr3_aa: CASSFPRRSSYEQYF
v_call: TRBV12-3/TRBV12-4; j_call: TRBJ1-2; cdr3_aa: CASSPRGLGAGYTF
v_call: TRBV24-1; j_call: TRBJ2-7; cdr3_aa: CATSDSWDRLRQTYEQYF
v_call: TRBV11-2; j_call: TRBJ2-7; cdr3_aa: CASRGLRDRSYEQYF
v_call: TRBV14; j_call: TRBJ1-2; cdr3_aa: CASSPARGGGYTF
v_call: TRBV20-1; j_call: TRBJ1-5; cdr3_aa: CSAQDRPSSNQPQHF
v_call: TRBV5-1; j_call: TRBJ1-4; cdr3_aa: CASSARQGTNEKLFF
v_call: TRBV5-1; j_call: TRBJ2-5; cdr3_aa: CASSPTSGGRQETQYF
v_call: TRBV7-3; j_call: TRBJ2-1; cdr3_aa: CASSLTSGGKYNEQFF
v_call: TRBV6-1; j_call: TRBJ1-5; cdr3_aa: CASGLTPYSNQPQHF
v_call: TRBV7-9; j_call: TRBJ1-2; cdr3_aa: CASSSVDTLYGYTF
v_call: TRBV7-2; j_call: TRBJ2-7; cdr3_aa: CASSPPGRQNEQYF
v_call: TRBV20-1; j_call: TRBJ2-3; cdr3_aa: CSARGLAGGEQYF
v_call: TRBV6-6; j_call: TRBJ1-3; cdr3_aa: CASSYSSQQGGNTIYF
v_call: TRBV7-9; j_call: TRBJ1-5; cdr3_aa: CASSLDVQPQHF
v_call: TRBV4-1; j_call: TRBJ2-2; cdr3_aa: CASSQGWAGLNTGELFF
v_call: TRBV7-8; j_call: TRBJ1-1; cdr3_aa: CASSLDRRAAFF
v_call: TRBV14; j_call: TRBJ2-2; cdr3_aa: CASSPTPQATGELFF
v_call: TRBV5-4; j_call: TRBJ2-2; cdr3_aa: CASSSGTANTRELFF
v_call: TRBV5-6; j_call: TRBJ2-1; cdr3_aa: CASRLQSSYNEQFF
v_call: TRBV29-1; j_call: TRBJ1-1; cdr3_aa: CSVVSGTVNTEAFF
v_call: TRBV7-6; j_call: TRBJ2-2; cdr3_aa: CASSVDRFTGELFF
v_call: TRBV18; j_call: TRBJ1-6; cdr3_aa: CASSPGDDGAALHF
v_call: TRBV6-6; j_call: TRBJ2-1; cdr3_aa: CASSHLGGGPYNEQFF
v_call: TRBV29-1; j_call: TRBJ2-5; cdr3_aa: CSVPYEGLNLVTETQYF
v_call: TRBV20-1; j_call: TRBJ1-2; cdr3_aa: CSARGTGARGYTF